The present T cell receptor beta chain was sequenced within a study of T-cell reconstitution after alpha-beta-depleted transplantation in children. Study conclusions and caveats: Several hundred graft clones that had expanded were reportedly the source of alpha-beta T cells about two months after transplant. Surviving recipient T cells and thymic progenitors accounted for the high day-60 TCRbeta diversity observed in some patients. It was newly produced T cells that mostly accounted for T-cell counts and diversity one year after transplant.

The table lists this clonotype with many counts. The target antigen is unknown. The CDR3 consists of 16 residues. The germline V gene encodes CDR1 SGHRS and CDR2 YFSETQ. Trimming took 0 bases from V and 3 from J, leaving 15 bases between them. As it was prepared, the TCRbeta library received unique molecular identifiers. TCRdb re-derived calls from the PCR reads in MiXCR, one entry per CDR3 protein. The sample records about 100,000 distinct CDR3 sequences, about 8% being singletons. This rearrangement joins TRBV5-1 to TRBJ1-1; D is ambiguous. The clonotype was recovered from a boy younger than 10 with acute lymphoblastic leukemia, due to receive a stem cell transplant. Sample: PBMCs, taken before TCRalphabeta/CD19-depleted stem cell transplant. CDR3 nucleotide sequence: TGCGCCAGCAGCTTGGTTGGGGTGGACTACGACACTGAAGCTTTCTTT. Translated, it gives CASSLVGVDYDTEAFF.